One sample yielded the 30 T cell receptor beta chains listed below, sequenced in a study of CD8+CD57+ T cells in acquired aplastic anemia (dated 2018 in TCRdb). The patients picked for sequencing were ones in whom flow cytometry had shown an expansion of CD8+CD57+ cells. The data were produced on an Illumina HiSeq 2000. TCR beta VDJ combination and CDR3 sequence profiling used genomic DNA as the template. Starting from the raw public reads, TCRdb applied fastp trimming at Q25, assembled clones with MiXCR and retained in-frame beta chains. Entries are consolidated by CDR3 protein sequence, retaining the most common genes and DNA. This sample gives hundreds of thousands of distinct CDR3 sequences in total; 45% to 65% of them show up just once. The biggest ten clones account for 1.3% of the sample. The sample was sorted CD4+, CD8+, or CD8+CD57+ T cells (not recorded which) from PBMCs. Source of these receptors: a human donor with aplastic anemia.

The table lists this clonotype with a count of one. The CDR3 DNA is TGCAGCGTTGGCGCCAGGCTCACAGATACGCAGTATTTT. This sequence encodes CSVGARLTDTQYF. V is TRBV29-1 and J is TRBJ2-3, with D hard to call. The CDR3 totals 13 residues. Trimming shortened V by 4 bases and J by 2 bases, and 10 bases separated the two germline ends. CDR1 and CDR2 (germline): SQVTM, ANQGSEA.

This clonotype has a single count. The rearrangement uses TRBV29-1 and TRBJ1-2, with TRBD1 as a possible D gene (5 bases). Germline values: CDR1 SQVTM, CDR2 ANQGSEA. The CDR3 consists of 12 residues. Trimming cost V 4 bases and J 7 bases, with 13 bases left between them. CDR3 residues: CSVGGSGGGYTF. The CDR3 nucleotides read TGCAGCGTTGGGGGGAGCGGGGGTGGCTACACCTTC. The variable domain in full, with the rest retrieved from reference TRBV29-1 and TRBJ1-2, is SAVISQKPSRDICQRGTSLTIQCQVDSQVTMMFWYRQQPGQSLTLIATANQGSEATYESGFVIDKFPISRPNLTFSTLTVSNMSPEDSSIYLCSVGGSGGGYTFGSGTRLTVV.

Here the CDR3 DNA reads TGTGCCAGCAGCCGCCGGGACACGAGTCAGCCCCAGCATTTT. It encodes CASSRRDTSQPQHF. The chain couples TRBV5-8 to TRBJ1-5; D might be TRBD1 (6 bases). Trimming cost V 4 bases and J 6 bases, with 14 bases left between them. This CDR3 region has 14 residues. CDR1 and CDR2 from the germline V gene are SGHTS and YDEGEE. The complete variable domain, with remaining parts taken from reference TRBV5-8 and TRBJ1-5, reads EAGVTQSPTHLIKTRGQQATLRCSPISGHTSVYWYQQALGLGLQFLLWYDEGEERNRGNFPPRFSGRQFPNYSSELNVNALELEDSALYLCASSRRDTSQPQHFGDGTRLSIL.

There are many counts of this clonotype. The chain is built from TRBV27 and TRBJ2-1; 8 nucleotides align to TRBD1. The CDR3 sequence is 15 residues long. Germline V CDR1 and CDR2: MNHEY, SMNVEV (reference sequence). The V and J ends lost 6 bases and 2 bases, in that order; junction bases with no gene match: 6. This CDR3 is CASSPDRDPYNEQFF. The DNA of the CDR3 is TGTGCCAGCAGCCCGGACAGGGACCCCTACAATGAGCAGTTCTTC.

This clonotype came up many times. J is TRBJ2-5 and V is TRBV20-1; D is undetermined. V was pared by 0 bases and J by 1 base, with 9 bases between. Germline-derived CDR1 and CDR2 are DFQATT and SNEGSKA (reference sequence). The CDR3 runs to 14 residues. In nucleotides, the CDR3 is TGCAGTGCTAGAGATCCGATTGGCCAAGAGACCCAGTACTTC. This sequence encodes CSARDPIGQETQYF.

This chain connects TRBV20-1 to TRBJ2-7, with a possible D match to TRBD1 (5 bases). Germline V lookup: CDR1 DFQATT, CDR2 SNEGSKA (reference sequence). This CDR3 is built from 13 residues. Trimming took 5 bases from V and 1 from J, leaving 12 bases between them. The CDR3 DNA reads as TGCAGTGCTGATACAGGCACATCCTACGAGCAGTACTTC. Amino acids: CSADTGTSYEQYF.

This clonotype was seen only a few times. The CDR3 coding sequence is TGTGCCACCAGTGATTGGACAGGGCTCCAAGAGACCCAGTATTTT. Translating it yields CATSDWTGLQETQYF. The rearrangement links TRBV24-1 to TRBJ2-3, with 8 bases fitting TRBD1. CDR3 length: 15 amino acids. Germline V lookup: CDR1 KGHDR, CDR2 SFDVKD. V lost 2 bases to trimming and J lost 12 bases; unmatched junction nucleotides: 12.

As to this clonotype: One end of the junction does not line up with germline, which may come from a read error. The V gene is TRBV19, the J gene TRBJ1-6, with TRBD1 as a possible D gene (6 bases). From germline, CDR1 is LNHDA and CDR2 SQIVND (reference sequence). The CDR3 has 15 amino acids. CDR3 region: CASSIGGGGASPLHF. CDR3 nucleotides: TGTGCCAGTAGCATAGGGGGGGGGGGTGCCTCACCCCTCCACTTT.

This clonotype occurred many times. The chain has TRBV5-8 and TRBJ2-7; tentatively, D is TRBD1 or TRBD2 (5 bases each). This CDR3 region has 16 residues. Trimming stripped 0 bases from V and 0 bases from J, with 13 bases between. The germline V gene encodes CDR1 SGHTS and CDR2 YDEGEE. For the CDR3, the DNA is TGTGCCAGCAGCTTGGGAGGGACCGCCAGCTCCTACGAGCAGTACTTC. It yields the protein CASSLGGTASSYEQYF. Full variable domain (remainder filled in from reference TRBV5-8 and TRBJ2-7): EAGVTQSPTHLIKTRGQQATLRCSPISGHTSVYWYQQALGLGLQFLLWYDEGEERNRGNFPPRFSGRQFPNYSSELNVNALELEDSALYLCASSLGGTASSYEQYFGPGTRLTVT.

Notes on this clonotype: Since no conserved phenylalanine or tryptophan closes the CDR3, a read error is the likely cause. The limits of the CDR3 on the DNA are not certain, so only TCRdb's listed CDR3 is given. The CDR3 protein is CASSAGTGRIETQYS. V usage is TRBV9 and J usage is TRBJ2-5; no check of the table's D call, TRBD1, against the DNA was made. With termini counted, the CDR3 has 15 amino acids. Germline-derived CDR1 and CDR2 are SGDLS and YYNGEE.

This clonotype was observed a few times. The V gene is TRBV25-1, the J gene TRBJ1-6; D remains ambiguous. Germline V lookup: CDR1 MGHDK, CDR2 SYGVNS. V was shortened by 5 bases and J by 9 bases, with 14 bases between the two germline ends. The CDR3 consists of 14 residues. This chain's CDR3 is CASSTSGSGSPLHF. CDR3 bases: TGTGCCAGCAGTACGAGTGGTTCCGGTTCACCCCTCCACTTT.

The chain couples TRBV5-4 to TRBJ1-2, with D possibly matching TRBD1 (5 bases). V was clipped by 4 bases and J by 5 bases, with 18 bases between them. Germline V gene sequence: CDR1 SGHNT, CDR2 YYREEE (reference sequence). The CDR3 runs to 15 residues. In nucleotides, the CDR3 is TGTGCCAGCAGCACACACAAGGAGGGACGGTATGGCTACACCTTC. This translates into CASSTHKEGRYGYTF.

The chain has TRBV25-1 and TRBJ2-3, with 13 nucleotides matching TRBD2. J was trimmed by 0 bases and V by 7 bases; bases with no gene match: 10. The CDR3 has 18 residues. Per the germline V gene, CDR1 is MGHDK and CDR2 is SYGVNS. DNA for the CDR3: TGTGCCAGCAACCTACTAAGGACTAGCGGGAGCAGCACAGATACGCAGTATTTT. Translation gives CASNLLRTSGSSTDTQYF.

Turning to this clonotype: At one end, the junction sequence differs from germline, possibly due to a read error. CDR3 sequence reads: CASSLDRF. The CDR3 DNA reads TGTGCCAGCAGCTTAGATCGTTTT. The genes are TRBV11-2 and TRBJ1-1; D uncertain. This CDR3 comprises 8 residues. The germline gives CDR1 SGHAT, CDR2 FQNNGV.

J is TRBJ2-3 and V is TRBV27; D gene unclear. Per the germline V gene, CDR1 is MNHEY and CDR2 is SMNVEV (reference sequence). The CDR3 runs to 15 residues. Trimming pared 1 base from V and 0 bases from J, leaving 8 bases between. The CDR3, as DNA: TGTGCCAGCAGTTTATTCCCGGCTAGCACAGATACGCAGTATTTT. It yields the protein CASSLFPASTDTQYF.

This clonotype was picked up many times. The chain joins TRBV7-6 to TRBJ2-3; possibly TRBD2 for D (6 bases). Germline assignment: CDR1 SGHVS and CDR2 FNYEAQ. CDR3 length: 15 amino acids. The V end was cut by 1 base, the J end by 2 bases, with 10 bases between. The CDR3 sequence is CASSLGTILTDTQYF. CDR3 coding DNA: TGTGCCAGCAGCTTAGGGACTATTCTCACAGATACGCAGTATTTT.

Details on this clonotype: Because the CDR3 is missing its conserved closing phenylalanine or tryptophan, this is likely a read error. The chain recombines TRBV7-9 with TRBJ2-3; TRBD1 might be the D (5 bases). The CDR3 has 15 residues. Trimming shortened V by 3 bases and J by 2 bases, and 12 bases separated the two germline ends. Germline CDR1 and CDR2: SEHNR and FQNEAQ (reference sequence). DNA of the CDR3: TGTGCCAGCAGCTTGAGCCAGGGTTCCACAGATACGCAGTATCTT. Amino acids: CASSLSQGSTDTQYL.

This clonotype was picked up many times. CDR3 DNA: TGTGCCAGCAGTGAAAGCCAGGGGAGGAACACTGAAGCTTTCTTT. Protein: CASSESQGRNTEAFF. The chain has TRBV2 and TRBJ1-1, with TRBD1 as a possible D gene (6 bases). The CDR3 covers 15 residues. Deletions cut 2 bases from V and 1 base from J, with 11 bases between. In germline, CDR1 is SNHLY, CDR2 FYNNEI.

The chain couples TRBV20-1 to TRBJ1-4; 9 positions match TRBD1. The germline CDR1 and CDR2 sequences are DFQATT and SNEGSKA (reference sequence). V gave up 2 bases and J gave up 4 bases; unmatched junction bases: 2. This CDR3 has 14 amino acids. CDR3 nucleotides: TGCAGTGCTAGACGGACAGGGGATAATGAAAAACTGTTTTTT. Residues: CSARRTGDNEKLFF.

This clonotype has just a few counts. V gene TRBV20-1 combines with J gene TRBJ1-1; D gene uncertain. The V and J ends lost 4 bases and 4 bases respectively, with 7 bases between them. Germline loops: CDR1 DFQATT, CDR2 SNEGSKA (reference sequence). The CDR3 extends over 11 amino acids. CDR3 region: CSATRGTEAFF. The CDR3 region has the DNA TGCAGTGCTACCCGAGGCACTGAAGCTTTCTTT.

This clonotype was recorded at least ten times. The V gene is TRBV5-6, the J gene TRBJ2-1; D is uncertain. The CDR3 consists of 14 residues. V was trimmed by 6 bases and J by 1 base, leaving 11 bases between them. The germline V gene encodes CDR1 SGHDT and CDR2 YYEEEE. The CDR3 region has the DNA TGTGCCAGCAACAGACCTGTGTCCTACAATGAGCAGTTCTTC. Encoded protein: CASNRPVSYNEQFF.

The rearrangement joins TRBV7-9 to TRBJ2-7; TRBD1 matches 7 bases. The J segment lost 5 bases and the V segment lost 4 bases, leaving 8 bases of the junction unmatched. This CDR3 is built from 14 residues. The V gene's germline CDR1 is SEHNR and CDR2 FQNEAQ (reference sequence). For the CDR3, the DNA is TGTGCCAGCAGCTCCCTCGACAGGGACCACGAGCAGTACTTC. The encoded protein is CASSSLDRDHEQYF.

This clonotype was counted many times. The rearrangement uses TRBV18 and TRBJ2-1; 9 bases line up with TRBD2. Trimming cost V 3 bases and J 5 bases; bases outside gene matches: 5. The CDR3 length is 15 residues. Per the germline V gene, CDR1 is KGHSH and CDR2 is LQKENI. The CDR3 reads CASSPPGLAHNEQFF. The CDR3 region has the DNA TGTGCCAGCTCACCTCCGGGACTAGCCCACAATGAGCAGTTCTTC.

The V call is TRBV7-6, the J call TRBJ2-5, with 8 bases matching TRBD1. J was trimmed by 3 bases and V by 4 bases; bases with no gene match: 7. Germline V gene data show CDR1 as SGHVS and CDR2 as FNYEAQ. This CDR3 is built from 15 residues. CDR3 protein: CASSSSGTGEETQYF. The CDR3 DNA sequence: TGTGCCAGCAGCTCTTCTGGGACAGGTGAAGAGACCCAGTACTTC.

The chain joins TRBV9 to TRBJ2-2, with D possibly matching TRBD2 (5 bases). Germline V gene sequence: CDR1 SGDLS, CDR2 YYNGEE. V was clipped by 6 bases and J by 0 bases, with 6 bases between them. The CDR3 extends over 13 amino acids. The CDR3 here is CASTEANTGELFF. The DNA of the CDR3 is TGTGCCAGCACGGAGGCGAACACCGGGGAGCTGTTTTTT.

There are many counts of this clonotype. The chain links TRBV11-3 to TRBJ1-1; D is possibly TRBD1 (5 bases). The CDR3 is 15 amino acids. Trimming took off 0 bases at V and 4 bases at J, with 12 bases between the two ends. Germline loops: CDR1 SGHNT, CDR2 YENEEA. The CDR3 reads CASSLDRWRGTEAFF. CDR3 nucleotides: TGTGCCAGCAGCTTAGATCGGTGGAGGGGCACTGAAGCTTTCTTT.

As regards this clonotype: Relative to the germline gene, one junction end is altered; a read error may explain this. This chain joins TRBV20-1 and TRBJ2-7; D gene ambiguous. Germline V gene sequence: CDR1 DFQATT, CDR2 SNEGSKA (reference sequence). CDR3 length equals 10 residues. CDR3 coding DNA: TGCAGTGCTGGAGATCACGAGCAGTACTTC. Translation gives CSAGDHEQYF.

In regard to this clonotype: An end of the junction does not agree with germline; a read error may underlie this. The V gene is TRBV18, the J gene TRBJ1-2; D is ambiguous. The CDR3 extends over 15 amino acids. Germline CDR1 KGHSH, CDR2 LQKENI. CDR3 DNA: TGTGCCAGCTCAATTACGGAGGAGACTAACTATGGCTTCACCTTC. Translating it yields CASSITEETNYGFTF.

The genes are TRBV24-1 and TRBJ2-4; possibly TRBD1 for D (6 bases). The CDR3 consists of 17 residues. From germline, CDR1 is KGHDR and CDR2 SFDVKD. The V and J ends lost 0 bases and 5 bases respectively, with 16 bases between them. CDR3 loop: CATSDLCGRGTENIQYF. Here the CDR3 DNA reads TGTGCCACCAGTGATTTGTGTGGCAGGGGCACCGAAAACATTCAGTACTTC.

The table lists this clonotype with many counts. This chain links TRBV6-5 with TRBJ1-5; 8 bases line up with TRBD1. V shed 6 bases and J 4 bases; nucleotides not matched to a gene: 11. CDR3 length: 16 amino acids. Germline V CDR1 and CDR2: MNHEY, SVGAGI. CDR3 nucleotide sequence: TGTGCCAGCAGGAAGTACCGGGACAGGCGGAATCAGCCCCAGCATTTT. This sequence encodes CASRKYRDRRNQPQHF.